The sequence of this T cell receptor beta chain was determined in a study of cytomegalovirus exposure and HLA in healthy donors. Study-level points and caveats: A later analysis reported that several of the most significant clusters appeared to be linked to common viral pathogens, among them Epstein-Barr virus. An analysis done earlier found most TCR beta V segments productive about 90% or about 30% of the time.

CDR3 length: 15 amino acids. From germline, CDR1 is SGHRS and CDR2 YFSETQ. Trimming left V 2 bases short and J 3 bases short, with 13 bases between. The PCR contained 60 Vbeta and 13 Jbeta primers. In the original processing: As a later analysis found, there were approximately 80 million unique TCR beta chains, of which roughly 11 million were shared. Libraries were prepared by immunoSEQ multiplex PCR; TCRdb keeps only in-frame clonotypes and omits some of them. Clone size and V and J calls were adopted from that table, with D and trimming inferred from the DNA. The profile shows approximately 220,000 clones, roughly 80% of them singletons. This clone has only a few counts. Its target is not known.

Sequencing was done on a sample of PBMCs. The gene calls are TRBV5-1 and TRBJ2-3; weak D call: TRBD2 (6 bases). The clonotype was recovered from a man aged 25 to 40 in good health and CMV-seronegative. The CDR3 bases are TGCGCCAGCAGCTTTACTCTGGGGGGAACAGATACGCAGTATTTT. This codes for CASSFTLGGTDTQYF.